This record concerns one TCR beta chain sequence. As yet, its antigen is unknown. This CDR3 is 17 amino acids long. Per the germline V gene, CDR1 is SEHNR and CDR2 is FQNEAQ (reference sequence). Trimming took 5 bases from V and 1 from J; bases not matched to a gene: 13. Assay: immunoSEQ multiplex PCR; the TCRdb copy retains only in-frame clones and omits some. The repertoire holds tens of thousands of clones, nearly 90% seen once, with around 5.1% in the top ten. Patients were ruled out by autoimmune disease history or systemic immunosuppression. The data originate from a study of OX40 agonist ivuxolimab in advanced cancers. Across the study: The patients got ivuxolimab, which is an agonistic anti-OX40 (CD134) antibody. General observations from the study: The study found that CD8+ T cells averaged more expanded clones than CD4+. The CD4+ and CD8+ T cells in the blood had expanded clonally by week 6 at 0.1 to 3.0 mg/kg.

The J gene is TRBJ1-1, the V gene TRBV7-9; 7 bases agree with TRBD1. Sequenced here: CD4+ or CD8+ T cells sorted from blood, sampled in a trial of the OX40 agonist ivuxolimab. The source of this sequence is an adult with an advanced solid tumor such as melanoma, head and neck, liver or kidney cancer. CDR3 nucleotide sequence: TGTGCCAGCAGCGGTTTAAGGGGGCGGGAAGGGAACACTGAAGCTTTCTTT. It translates to CASSGLRGREGNTEAFF.